Only a few counts were recorded for the clone carrying this TCR beta chain. The data belong to a study of CD8 T cells in Susac syndrome. The CDR3 runs 15 residues. Trimming removed 3 bases at V and 1 base at J, with 15 bases between. Germline values: CDR1 GTSNPN, CDR2 SVGIG (reference sequence). Random hexamers were used to reverse transcribe about 0.45 to 1 ug of RNA. Via MiXCR, TCRdb re-called the immunoSEQ multiplex PCR reads, giving one row per CDR3 protein. The data contain roughly 200,000 distinct CDR3 sequences, 85% to 95% of them singletons. The sample consisted of CD4+ T cells from PBMCs. The chain couples TRBV30 to TRBJ1-1; no clear D. The receptor's source is a human donor with multiple sclerosis. The CDR3 loop is CAWRDLEVGNTEAFF. The CDR3, as DNA: TGTGCCTGGAGGGACTTGGAGGTGGGGAACACTGAAGCTTTCTTT.